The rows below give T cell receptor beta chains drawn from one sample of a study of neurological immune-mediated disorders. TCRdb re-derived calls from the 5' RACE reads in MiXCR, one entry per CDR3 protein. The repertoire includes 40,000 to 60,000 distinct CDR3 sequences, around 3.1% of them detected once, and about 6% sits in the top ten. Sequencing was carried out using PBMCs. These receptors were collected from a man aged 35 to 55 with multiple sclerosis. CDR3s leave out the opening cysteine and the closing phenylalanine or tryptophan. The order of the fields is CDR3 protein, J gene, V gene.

CDR3aa: AISDTARGDQETQY
j_gene: TRBJ2-5
v_gene: TRBV10-3

CDR3aa: ATSRGGGQPQH
j_gene: TRBJ1-5
v_gene: TRBV15

CDR3aa: ATSRSDRAPYEQY
j_gene: TRBJ2-7
v_gene: TRBV15

CDR3aa: AGGTASGSETQY
j_gene: TRBJ2-5
v_gene: TRBV10-2

CDR3aa: ASSLMGAGYEQY
j_gene: TRBJ2-7
v_gene: TRBV5-5

CDR3aa: ASRTGGNEQF
j_gene: TRBJ2-1
v_gene: TRBV5-8

CDR3aa: ASSHGLAGVQETQY
j_gene: TRBJ2-5
v_gene: TRBV2

CDR3aa: ASSPSGGARETQY
j_gene: TRBJ2-5
v_gene: TRBV9

CDR3aa: ASSPGGSTTGELF
j_gene: TRBJ2-2
v_gene: TRBV7-3

CDR3aa: ASKGSGSPLH
j_gene: TRBJ1-6
v_gene: TRBV27

CDR3aa: ASSRDAGSYEQY
j_gene: TRBJ2-7
v_gene: TRBV6-5

CDR3aa: ASGTGGSNEQF
j_gene: TRBJ2-1
v_gene: TRBV7-3

CDR3aa: AWTSGGAPDTQY
j_gene: TRBJ2-3
v_gene: TRBV30

CDR3aa: ASSSGDGYGYT
j_gene: TRBJ1-2
v_gene: TRBV7-9

CDR3aa: SPGTGSHEQY
j_gene: TRBJ2-7
v_gene: TRBV20-1

CDR3aa: ASSTDGPHREQF
j_gene: TRBJ2-1
v_gene: TRBV5-1

CDR3aa: SARDRTTSGYT
j_gene: TRBJ1-2
v_gene: TRBV20-1

CDR3aa: AIRPWGLSGNTIY
j_gene: TRBJ1-3
v_gene: TRBV10-3

CDR3aa: ASSRTGLVGVQEKLF
j_gene: TRBJ1-4
v_gene: TRBV4-1

CDR3aa: ASSFVGALSGNTIY
j_gene: TRBJ1-3
v_gene: TRBV7-8

CDR3aa: SARRTGGFGEQF
j_gene: TRBJ2-1
v_gene: TRBV20-1

CDR3aa: SARDRGQGAVNYGYT
j_gene: TRBJ1-2
v_gene: TRBV20-1

CDR3aa: ASSEFRGSYNEQF
j_gene: TRBJ2-1
v_gene: TRBV25-1

CDR3aa: ATSRDATAQETQY
j_gene: TRBJ2-5
v_gene: TRBV15

CDR3aa: SARGPGDQPQH
j_gene: TRBJ1-5
v_gene: TRBV20-1

CDR3aa: ASSYRDYRQETQY
j_gene: TRBJ2-5
v_gene: TRBV6-5

CDR3aa: ATSDPTTGGQNIQY
j_gene: TRBJ2-4
v_gene: TRBV24-1

CDR3aa: ASSRESGGAVYNEQF
j_gene: TRBJ2-1
v_gene: TRBV6-2/TRBV6-3

CDR3aa: ASSHRTGGNSPLH
j_gene: TRBJ1-6
v_gene: TRBV3-1

CDR3aa: ASALGAGGELF
j_gene: TRBJ2-2
v_gene: TRBV5-1

CDR3aa: ASSLGEDTEAF
j_gene: TRBJ1-1
v_gene: TRBV27

CDR3aa: ASTLLLASEQY
j_gene: TRBJ2-7
v_gene: TRBV12-3/TRBV12-4

CDR3aa: ASSPDKEDGGYT
j_gene: TRBJ1-2
v_gene: TRBV5-1

CDR3aa: ASSDRAHGNQPQN
j_gene: TRBJ1-5
v_gene: TRBV12-3/TRBV12-4

CDR3aa: ASSQLTDSYEQY
j_gene: TRBJ2-7
v_gene: TRBV5-1

CDR3aa: ASSLSWNTGELF
j_gene: TRBJ2-2
v_gene: TRBV27

CDR3aa: ASSLARTGGADTQY
j_gene: TRBJ2-3
v_gene: TRBV5-1

CDR3aa: ASSLFQETQY
j_gene: TRBJ2-5
v_gene: TRBV12-3/TRBV12-4

CDR3aa: ASSPPGGGETQY
j_gene: TRBJ2-5
v_gene: TRBV9

CDR3aa: ASSTGTGGDTPLH
j_gene: TRBJ1-6
v_gene: TRBV7-3

CDR3aa: ASSPYSGTGYSGANVLT
j_gene: TRBJ2-6
v_gene: TRBV5-1

CDR3aa: ASSPGTGDSPLH
j_gene: TRBJ1-6
v_gene: TRBV18

CDR3aa: SAPSGGDVSSTDTQY
j_gene: TRBJ2-3
v_gene: TRBV20-1

CDR3aa: SARARRKGRGTDTQY
j_gene: TRBJ2-3
v_gene: TRBV20-1

CDR3aa: ASRQGTNSNQPQH
j_gene: TRBJ1-5
v_gene: TRBV7-2